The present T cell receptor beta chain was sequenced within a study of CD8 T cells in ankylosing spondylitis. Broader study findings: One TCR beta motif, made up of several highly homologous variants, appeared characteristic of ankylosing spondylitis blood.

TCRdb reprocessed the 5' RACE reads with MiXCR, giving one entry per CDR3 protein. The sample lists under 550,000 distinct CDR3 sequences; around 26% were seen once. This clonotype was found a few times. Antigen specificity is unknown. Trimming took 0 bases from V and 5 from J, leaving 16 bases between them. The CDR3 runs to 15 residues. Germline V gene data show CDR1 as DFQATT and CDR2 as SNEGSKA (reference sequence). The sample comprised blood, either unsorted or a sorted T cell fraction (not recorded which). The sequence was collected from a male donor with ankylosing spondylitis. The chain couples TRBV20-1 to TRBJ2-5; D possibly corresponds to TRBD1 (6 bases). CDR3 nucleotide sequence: TGCAGTGCTAGAGAGGGTTATGACAGGTTGGAGACCCAGTACTTC. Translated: CSAREGYDRLETQYF.